One sample yielded the 27 T cell receptor beta chains listed below, sequenced in a study of blood T cells in healthy people across ages. Primed by a sample-barcoded 5' primer and a J-beta primer mix, a second PCR proceeded for 7 to 11 cycles. TCRdb called the 5' RACE reads again in MiXCR, with one record for every CDR3 protein. The sample shows roughly 1,800,000 distinct CDR3 sequences, 40% to 55% of them seen only once. The sequencing sample was made of blood. The origin of the receptors is a middle-aged woman in good health.

V usage is TRBV9 and J usage is TRBJ2-5; TRBD1 agrees at 8 bases. The junction had 8 bases not matched to a gene; V was cut back by 3 bases and J by 1 base. Germline V gene data show CDR1 as SGDLS and CDR2 as YYNGEE. The CDR3 has 16 amino acids. The CDR3 DNA reads as TGTGCCAGCAGCGGCGGGACAGGCGGCGGCCAAGAGACCCAGTACTTC. This translates into CASSGGTGGGQETQYF. The full variable domain, completed using reference TRBV9 and TRBJ2-5, is DSGVTQTPKHLITATGQRVTLRCSPRSGDLSVYWYQQSLDQGLQFLIQYYNGEERAKGNILERFSAQQFPDLHSELNLSSLELGDSALYFCASSGGTGGGQETQYFGPGTRLLVL.

The chain links TRBV5-8 to TRBJ2-7, with D perhaps matching TRBD1 (6 bases). The CDR3 is made up of 14 amino acids. Trimming pared 4 bases from V and 1 base from J, leaving 12 bases between. Germline values: CDR1 SGHTS, CDR2 YDEGEE. The CDR3 DNA reads as TGTGCCAGCAGCACCTGGGGGCGGTCCTACGAGCAGTACTTC. This gives the protein CASSTWGRSYEQYF. The complete variable domain, with remaining parts taken from reference TRBV5-8 and TRBJ2-7, reads EAGVTQSPTHLIKTRGQQATLRCSPISGHTSVYWYQQALGLGLQFLLWYDEGEERNRGNFPPRFSGRQFPNYSSELNVNALELEDSALYLCASSTWGRSYEQYFGPGTRLTVT.

This clonotype was recorded a few times. The chain has TRBV6-6 and TRBJ2-5; 8 bases match TRBD1. Germline CDR1 is MNHNY and CDR2 is SVGAGI (reference sequence). The CDR3 totals 15 residues. Unmatched junction bases numbered 5, after V lost 0 bases and J lost 5 bases. The CDR3 DNA reads as TGTGCCAGCAGTTACTCCACAGGGGGTCTCGAGACCCAGTACTTC. Encoded protein: CASSYSTGGLETQYF.

This clonotype was detected many times. The chain recombines TRBV29-1 with TRBJ2-5, with D hard to call. Trimming took off 1 base at V and 2 bases at J, with 8 bases between the two ends. Germline V gene data show CDR1 as SQVTM and CDR2 as ANQGSEA. The CDR3 is 13 residues long. CDR3 bases: TGCAGCGTTGAAGTACGCAGGCAAGAGACCCAGTACTTC. Translated: CSVEVRRQETQYF.

The sample holds a few counts of this clonotype. The chain recombines TRBV5-1 with TRBJ1-2; TRBD1 matches at 7 bases. Trimming cost V 0 bases and J 7 bases; bases outside gene matches: 6. There are 14 residues in the CDR3. Germline assignment: CDR1 SGHRS and CDR2 YFSETQ. CDR3 residues: CASSLATGDSGYTF. CDR3 DNA sequence: TGCGCCAGCAGCTTGGCTACAGGGGATTCTGGCTACACCTTC.

The chain has TRBV19 and TRBJ2-6; possible D gene TRBD1, 5 bases. The CDR3 sequence is 18 residues long. V lost 4 bases to trimming and J lost 4 bases, with 20 bases between them. Looked up from germline, CDR1 is LNHDA and CDR2 is SQIVND (reference sequence). This CDR3 is CASSNVGVPSLGANVLTF. CDR3 coding DNA: TGTGCCAGTAGTAATGTAGGGGTCCCCTCTCTGGGGGCCAACGTCCTGACTTTC.

This chain links TRBV5-1 with TRBJ2-5, with a weak D call TRBD1 (6 bases). TRBJ2-7 matches the DNA end more closely, so the J call is doubtful. Germline-derived CDR1 and CDR2 are SGHRS and YFSETQ. The CDR3 sequence is 14 residues long. CDR3 region: CASSSVGGNHEQYF. Written as DNA, the CDR3 is TGCGCCAGCAGCTCGGTAGGGGGAAACCACGAGCAGTACTTC.

The genes are TRBV6-1 and TRBJ2-3; D call uncertain. Trimming pared 5 bases from V and 2 bases from J, leaving 11 bases between. The germline V gene encodes CDR1 MNHNS and CDR2 SASEGT. The CDR3 length is 14 residues. DNA of the CDR3: TGTGCCAGCAGTCCCGAGTGGGTCACAGATACGCAGTATTTT. Translated: CASSPEWVTDTQYF.

The CDR3: CASSQDIEGSGYGYTF. The CDR3 DNA sequence: TGTGCCAGCAGCCAAGATATTGAGGGCTCGGGCTATGGCTACACCTTC. The chain uses TRBV4-2 and TRBJ1-2; D is unresolved. Trimming left V 0 bases short and J 4 bases short, with 15 bases between. The CDR3 consists of 16 residues. Germline-derived CDR1 and CDR2 are LGHNA and YNFKEQ.

The rearrangement links TRBV12-3 or TRBV12-4 to TRBJ2-7; a weak D match, TRBD1 (6 bases). Trimming shortened V by 6 bases and J by 2 bases, and 14 bases separated the two germline ends. This CDR3 spans 14 amino acids. The chain's CDR3 is CASSFGAGAYEQYF. The DNA of the CDR3 is TGTGCCAGCAGCTTCGGGGCAGGGGCCTACGAGCAGTACTTC.

The chain has TRBV6-2 or TRBV6-3 and TRBJ2-3, with D maybe TRBD1 (5 bases). Germline loops: CDR1 MNHEY, CDR2 SVGEGT. The CDR3 is 14 residues long. The V and J ends lost 6 bases and 5 bases respectively, with 15 bases between them. CDR3 loop: CASRRQGLLDTQYF. CDR3 coding DNA: TGTGCCAGCAGACGTCAGGGCCTTTTAGATACGCAGTATTTT.

V is TRBV5-5 and J is TRBJ1-2, with a possible D match to TRBD1 (6 bases). CDR3 size: 15 residues. Trimming cost V 3 bases and J 4 bases, with 16 bases left between them. From germline, CDR1 is SGHKS and CDR2 YYEKEE (reference sequence). CDR3 bases: TGTGCCAGCAGCTCTCAGGGGCCACTGGGCTATGGCTACACCTTC. As protein: CASSSQGPLGYGYTF. The full variable domain, completed using reference TRBV5-5 and TRBJ1-2, is DAGVTQSPTHLIKTRGQQVTLRCSPISGHKSVSWYQQVLGQGPQFIFQYYEKEERGRGNFPDRFSARQFPNYSSELNVNALLLGDSALYLCASSSQGPLGYGYTFGSGTRLTVV.

The chain has TRBV6-5 and TRBJ2-2; the match to TRBD2 covers 11 bases. V gave up 1 base and J gave up 0 bases; unmatched junction bases: 10. Germline V gene lookup returns CDR1 MNHEY and CDR2 SVGAGI. The length of the CDR3 is 20 residues. CDR3: CASSYFSSGGTNTNTGELFF. CDR3 coding DNA: TGTGCCAGCAGTTACTTCTCTAGCGGGGGGACGAACACGAACACCGGGGAGCTGTTTTTT.

The CDR3, as DNA: TGCAGTGCTAGCCTCCCAGGAAGTATAACAACTAATGAAAAACTGTTTTTT. It encodes CSASLPGSITTNEKLFF. The chain recombines TRBV20-1 with TRBJ1-4, with unresolved D. The CDR3 is made up of 17 amino acids. The V end lost 3 bases, the J end lost 0 bases, and 17 bases lay between the germline ends. Germline V gives CDR1 DFQATT, CDR2 SNEGSKA (reference sequence).

The rearrangement joins TRBV7-9 to TRBJ2-5; no reliable D call. V was clipped by 5 bases and J by 4 bases, with 11 bases between them. Germline assignment: CDR1 SEHNR and CDR2 FQNEAQ (reference sequence). The length of the CDR3 is 13 residues. The CDR3 DNA reads TGTGCCAGCAGCGTAGTGGTCAGAGAGACCCAGTACTTC. Protein product: CASSVVVRETQYF. The whole variable domain, filled in from reference TRBV7-9 and TRBJ2-5, reads DTGVSQNPRHKITKRGQNVTFRCDPISEHNRLYWYRQTLGQGPEFLTYFQNEAQLEKSRLLSDRFSAERPKGSFSTLEIQRTEQGDSAMYLCASSVVVRETQYFGPGTRLLVL.

The V gene is TRBV5-1, the J gene TRBJ1-6; D call uncertain. Trimming took off 0 bases at V and 3 bases at J, with 7 bases between the two ends. The CDR3 sequence is 15 residues long. Germline V CDR1 and CDR2: SGHRS, YFSETQ. The CDR3 DNA reads as TGCGCCAGCAGCTTGGAACCGAACTATAATTCACCCCTCCACTTT. This codes for CASSLEPNYNSPLHF.

The chain uses TRBV19 and TRBJ2-1; 13 bases are a match to TRBD2. Losses at the gene ends were 5 bases for V and 9 bases for J; bases not matched to a gene: 7. This CDR3 spans 15 amino acids. Germline-derived CDR1 and CDR2 are LNHDA and SQIVND (reference sequence). The CDR3 coding sequence is TGTGCCAGTAGTCAAGGGACTAGCGGGGCTACTGAGCAGTTCTTC. Translated, it gives CASSQGTSGATEQFF.

This clonotype occurred a few times. The chain employs TRBV28 and TRBJ2-6, with 8 bases that match TRBD1. Germline trimming cut 6 bases from V and 0 bases from J; bases unmatched to any gene: 4. The CDR3 has 16 amino acids. Germline V lookup: CDR1 MDHEN, CDR2 SYDVKM. CDR3 in DNA: TGTGCCAGCAGCCCGGGACAGGCCTCTGGGGCCAACGTCCTGACTTTC. Its translation is CASSPGQASGANVLTF.

The chain links TRBV4-2 to TRBJ1-2; D is ambiguous. Per the germline V gene, CDR1 is LGHNA and CDR2 is YNFKEQ. V was trimmed by 0 bases and J by 7 bases, leaving 21 bases between them. The CDR3 runs to 17 residues. Here the CDR3 reads CASSQEGSGGFLAGYTF. The CDR3 DNA follows: TGTGCCAGCAGCCAAGAAGGATCGGGCGGTTTTCTAGCTGGCTACACCTTC.

This clonotype was detected only a few times. This chain connects TRBV6-5 to TRBJ1-2, with D possibly TRBD1 on 5 matching bases. Trimming removed 6 bases at V and 2 bases at J, with 19 bases between. Germline CDR1 reads MNHEY; CDR2 reads SVGAGI. CDR3 length equals 16 residues. Here the CDR3 DNA reads TGTGCCAGCAGCCCCTCGGGGCCATATCCAAACTATGGCTACACCTTC. Protein sequence: CASSPSGPYPNYGYTF.

In DNA form, the CDR3 reads TGTGCCAGCAGTAAACAGGGGTTCGGAGGCTACACCTTC. Its translation: CASSKQGFGGYTF. V is TRBV28 and J is TRBJ1-2; 7 bases are shared with TRBD1. The germline gives CDR1 MDHEN, CDR2 SYDVKM. J gave up 8 bases and V 5 bases, and 8 bases lay outside the gene matches. The CDR3 is made up of 13 amino acids.

This clonotype came up a few times. The V and J genes are TRBV7-2 and TRBJ2-4; TRBD2 matches at 14 bases. The CDR3 runs 18 residues. CDR1 is SGHTA and CDR2 is FQGNSA in the germline V gene. Unmatched junction bases numbered 9, after V lost 5 bases and J lost 3 bases. As DNA, the CDR3 is TGTGCCAGCAGCCTTCGGACTAGCGGGGGGAATGTCAAAAACATTCAGTACTTC. This codes for CASSLRTSGGNVKNIQYF.

The gene calls are TRBV30 and TRBJ1-6; no clear D gene. Germline CDR1 reads GTSNPN; CDR2 reads SVGIG (reference sequence). The CDR3 sequence is 15 residues long. Trimming cost V 4 bases and J 4 bases, with 14 bases left between them. CDR3 residues: CAWTGTTGYNSPLHF. The CDR3 DNA reads as TGTGCCTGGACGGGTACAACGGGGTATAATTCACCCCTCCACTTT.

This clonotype was found many times. CDR3 amino acids: CASSFDISGANVLTF. DNA for the CDR3: TGTGCCAGCAGCTTCGATATCTCTGGGGCCAACGTCCTGACTTTC. V usage is TRBV5-6 and J usage is TRBJ2-6; no reliable D call. The CDR3 runs 15 residues. Trimming removed 2 bases at V and 0 bases at J, with 6 bases between. Germline CDR1 is SGHDT and CDR2 is YYEEEE.

The V and J genes are TRBV4-2 and TRBJ1-4, with D possibly matching TRBD1 (6 bases). Germline CDR1 reads LGHNA; CDR2 reads YNFKEQ. Trimming stripped 3 bases from V and 1 base from J, with 12 bases between. The CDR3 totals 16 residues. The CDR3 sequence: CASSQELQGTNEKLFF. The CDR3 nucleotides are TGTGCCAGCAGCCAGGAACTACAGGGAACTAATGAAAAACTGTTTTTT.

V usage is TRBV7-9 and J usage is TRBJ2-5, with TRBD1 identical over 9 bases. The end of the DNA is better explained by TRBJ2-7, so the J call may be wrong. This CDR3 is 15 amino acids long. Per germline, CDR1 SEHNR and CDR2 FQNEAQ (reference sequence). Written as DNA, the CDR3 is TGTGCCAGCAGCTTAAGGGGGACAGGGTCAGTCGAGCAGTACTTC. This sequence encodes CASSLRGTGSVEQYF.

The rearrangement links TRBV6-6 to TRBJ2-6; 8 bases are a match to TRBD1. Trimming took 8 bases from V and 8 from J; bases not matched to a gene: 14. The germline V gene has CDR1 MNHNY and CDR2 SVGAGI (reference sequence). The CDR3 is made up of 16 amino acids. The CDR3 region has the DNA TGTGCCAGCGGTGTCGACAGGGGTCAGGATACCAACGTCCTGACTTTC. Translated, it gives CASGVDRGQDTNVLTF.